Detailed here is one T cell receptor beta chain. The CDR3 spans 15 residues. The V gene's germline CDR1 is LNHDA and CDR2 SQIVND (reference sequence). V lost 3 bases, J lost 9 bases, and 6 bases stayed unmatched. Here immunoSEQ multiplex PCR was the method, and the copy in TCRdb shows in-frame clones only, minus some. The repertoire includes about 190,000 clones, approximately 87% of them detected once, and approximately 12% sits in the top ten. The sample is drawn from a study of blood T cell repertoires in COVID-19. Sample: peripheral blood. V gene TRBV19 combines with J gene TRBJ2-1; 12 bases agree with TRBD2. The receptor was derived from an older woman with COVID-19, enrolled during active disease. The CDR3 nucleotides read TGTGCCAGTAGTATGGAAGGACTAGCGGGGCGTGAGCAGTTCTTC. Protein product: CASSMEGLAGREQFF. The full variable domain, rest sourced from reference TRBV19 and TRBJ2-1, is DGGITQSPKYLFRKEGQNVTLSCEQNLNHDAMYWYRQDPGQGLRLIYYSQIVNDFQKGDIAEGYSVSREKKESFPLTVTSAQKNPTAFYLCASSMEGLAGREQFFGPGTRLTVL.